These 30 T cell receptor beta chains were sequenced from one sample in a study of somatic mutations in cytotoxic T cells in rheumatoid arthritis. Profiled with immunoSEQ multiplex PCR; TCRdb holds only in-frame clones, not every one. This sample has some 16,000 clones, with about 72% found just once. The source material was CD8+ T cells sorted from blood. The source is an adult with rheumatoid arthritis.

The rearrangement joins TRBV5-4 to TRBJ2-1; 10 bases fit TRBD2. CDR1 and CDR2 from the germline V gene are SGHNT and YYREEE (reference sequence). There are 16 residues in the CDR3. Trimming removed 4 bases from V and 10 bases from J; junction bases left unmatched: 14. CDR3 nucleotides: TGTGCCAGCAGCCTAGTTCCGGGACTAGCGAGAGACGAGCAGTTCTTC. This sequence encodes CASSLVPGLARDEQFF.

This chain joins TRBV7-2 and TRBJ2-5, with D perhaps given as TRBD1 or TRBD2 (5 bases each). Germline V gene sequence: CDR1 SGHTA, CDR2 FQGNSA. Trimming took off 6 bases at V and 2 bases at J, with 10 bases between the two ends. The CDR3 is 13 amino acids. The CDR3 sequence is CASRGVYQETQYF. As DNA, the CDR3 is TGTGCCAGCAGGGGGGTCTATCAAGAGACCCAGTACTTC. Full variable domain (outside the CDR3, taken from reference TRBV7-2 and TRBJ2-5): GAGVSQSPSNKVTEKGKDVELRCDPISGHTALYWYRQSLGQGLEFLIYFQGNSAPDKSGLPSDRFSAERTGGSVSTLTIQRTQQEDSAVYLCASRGVYQETQYFGPGTRLLVL.

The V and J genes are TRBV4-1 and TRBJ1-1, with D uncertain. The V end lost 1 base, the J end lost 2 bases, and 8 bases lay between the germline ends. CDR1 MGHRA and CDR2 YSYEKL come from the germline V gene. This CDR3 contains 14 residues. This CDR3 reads CASSQVGSNTEAFF. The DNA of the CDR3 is TGCGCCAGCAGCCAAGTTGGCAGCAACACTGAAGCTTTCTTT.

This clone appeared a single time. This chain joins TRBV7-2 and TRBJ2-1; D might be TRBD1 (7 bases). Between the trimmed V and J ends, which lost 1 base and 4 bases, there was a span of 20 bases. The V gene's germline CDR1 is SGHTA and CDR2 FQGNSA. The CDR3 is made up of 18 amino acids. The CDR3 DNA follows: TGTGCCAGCAGCTTAGGGGGTGGGGGGACAGACCCTTACAATGAGCAGTTCTTC. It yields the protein CASSLGGGGTDPYNEQFF. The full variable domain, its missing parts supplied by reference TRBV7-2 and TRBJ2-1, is GAGVSQSPSNKVTEKGKDVELRCDPISGHTALYWYRQSLGQGLEFLIYFQGNSAPDKSGLPSDRFSAERTGGSVSTLTIQRTQQEDSAVYLCASSLGGGGTDPYNEQFFGPGTRLTVL.

The CDR3 coding sequence is TGTGCCAGCAGTTTAGAGCGGGAACGCTCCTACAATGAGCAGTTCTTC. Protein sequence: CASSLERERSYNEQFF. The chain links TRBV28 to TRBJ2-1, with 7 nucleotides matching TRBD2. The V segment lost 2 bases and the J segment 0 bases; nucleotides outside the gene matches: 4. CDR1 and CDR2 (germline): MDHEN, SYDVKM. The CDR3 is 16 amino acids.

The DNA of the CDR3 is TGTGCCAGCAGTGAAGGGGGAGGGCGGCTGTTTTTT. Residues: CASSEGGGRLFF. The V call is TRBV6-1, the J call TRBJ2-2, with 7 bases identical to TRBD2. The CDR3 is 12 amino acids. Trimming removed 1 base from V and 13 bases from J; junction bases left unmatched: 3. Germline CDR1 reads MNHNS; CDR2 reads SASEGT.

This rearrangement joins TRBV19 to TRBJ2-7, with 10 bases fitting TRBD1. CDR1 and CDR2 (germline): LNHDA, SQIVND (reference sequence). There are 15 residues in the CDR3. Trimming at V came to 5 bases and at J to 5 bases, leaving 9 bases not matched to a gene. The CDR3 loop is CASSYRDRGWHEQYF. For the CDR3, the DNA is TGTGCCAGTAGTTACCGGGACAGGGGTTGGCACGAGCAGTACTTC.

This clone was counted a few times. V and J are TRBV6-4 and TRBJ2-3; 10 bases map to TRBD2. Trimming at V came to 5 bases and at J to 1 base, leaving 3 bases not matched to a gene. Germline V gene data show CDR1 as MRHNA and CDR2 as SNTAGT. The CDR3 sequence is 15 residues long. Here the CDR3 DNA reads TGTGCCAGCAGTCCGAGCGGGGGGGGCACAGATACGCAGTATTTT. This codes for CASSPSGGGTDTQYF.

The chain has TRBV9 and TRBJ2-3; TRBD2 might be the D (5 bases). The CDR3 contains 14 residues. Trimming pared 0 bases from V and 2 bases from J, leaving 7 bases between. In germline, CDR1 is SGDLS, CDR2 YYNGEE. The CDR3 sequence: CASSVAGFTDTQYF. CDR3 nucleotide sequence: TGTGCCAGCAGCGTAGCGGGGTTCACAGATACGCAGTATTTT.

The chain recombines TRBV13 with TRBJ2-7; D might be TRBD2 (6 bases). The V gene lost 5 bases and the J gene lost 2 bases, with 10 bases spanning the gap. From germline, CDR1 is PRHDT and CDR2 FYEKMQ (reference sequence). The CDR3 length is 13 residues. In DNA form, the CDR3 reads TGTGCCAGCAGCCCAGGGAGGACCTACGAGCAGTACTTC. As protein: CASSPGRTYEQYF.

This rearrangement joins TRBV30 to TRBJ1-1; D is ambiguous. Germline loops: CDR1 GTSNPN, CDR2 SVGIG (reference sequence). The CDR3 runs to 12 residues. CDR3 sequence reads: CASYGLRTEAFF. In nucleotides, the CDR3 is TGTGCATCATACGGTTTGAGAACTGAAGCTTTCTTT.

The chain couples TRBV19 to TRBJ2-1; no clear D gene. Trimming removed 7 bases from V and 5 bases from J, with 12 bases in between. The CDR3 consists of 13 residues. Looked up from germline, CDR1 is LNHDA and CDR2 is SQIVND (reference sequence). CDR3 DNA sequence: TGTGCCAGTACCCGAGCCATAGACAATGAGCAGTTCTTC. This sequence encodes CASTRAIDNEQFF.

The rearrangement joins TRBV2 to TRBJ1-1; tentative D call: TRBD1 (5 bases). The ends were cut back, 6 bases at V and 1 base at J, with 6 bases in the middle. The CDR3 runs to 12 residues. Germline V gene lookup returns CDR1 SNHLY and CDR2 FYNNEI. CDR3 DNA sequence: TGTGCCAGCAGCGGGGGGAACACTGAAGCTTTCTTT. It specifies CASSGGNTEAFF.

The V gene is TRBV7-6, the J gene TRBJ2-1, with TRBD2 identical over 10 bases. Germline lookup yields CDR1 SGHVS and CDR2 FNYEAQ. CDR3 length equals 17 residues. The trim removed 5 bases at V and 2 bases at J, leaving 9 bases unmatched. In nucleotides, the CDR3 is TGTGCCAGCAGCGCTTCGTCTAGCGGGGGTCCCTACAATGAGCAGTTCTTC. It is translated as CASSASSSGGPYNEQFF.

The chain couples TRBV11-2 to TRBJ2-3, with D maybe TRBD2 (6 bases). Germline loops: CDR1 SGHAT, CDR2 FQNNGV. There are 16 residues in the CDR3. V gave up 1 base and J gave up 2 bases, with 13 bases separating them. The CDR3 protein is CASSLGGGATTDTQYF. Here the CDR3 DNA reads TGTGCCAGCAGCTTAGGTGGAGGGGCGACCACAGATACGCAGTATTTT. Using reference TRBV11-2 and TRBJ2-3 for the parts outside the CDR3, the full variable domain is EAGVAQSPRYKIIEKRQSVAFWCNPISGHATLYWYQQILGQGPKLLIQFQNNGVVDDSQLPKDRFSAERLKGVDSTLKIQPAKLEDSAVYLCASSLGGGATTDTQYFGPGTRLTVL.

As DNA, the CDR3 is TGCGCCAGCAGCCAGGAAGGGGACGGTGAGCAGTTCTTC. Its translation: CASSQEGDGEQFF. The chain carries TRBV4-1 and TRBJ2-1, with D perhaps being TRBD1 or TRBD2 (5 bases each). This CDR3 comprises 13 residues. Germline-derived CDR1 and CDR2 are MGHRA and YSYEKL. With 3 bases removed from V and 9 bases from J, the gap between germline ends came to 12 bases.

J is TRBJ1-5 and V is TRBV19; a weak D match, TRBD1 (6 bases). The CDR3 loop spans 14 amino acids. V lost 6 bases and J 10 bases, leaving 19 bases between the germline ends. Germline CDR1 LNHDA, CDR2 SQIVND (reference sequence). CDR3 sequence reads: CASSMGGGTLPQHF. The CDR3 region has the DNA TGTGCCAGTAGCATGGGGGGCGGGACTTTACCCCAGCATTTT.

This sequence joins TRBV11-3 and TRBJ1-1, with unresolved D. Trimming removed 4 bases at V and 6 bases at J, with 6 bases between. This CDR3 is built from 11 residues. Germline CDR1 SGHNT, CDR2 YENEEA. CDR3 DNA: TGTGCCAGCAGCTGGAGGGCTGAAGCTTTCTTT. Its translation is CASSWRAEAFF.

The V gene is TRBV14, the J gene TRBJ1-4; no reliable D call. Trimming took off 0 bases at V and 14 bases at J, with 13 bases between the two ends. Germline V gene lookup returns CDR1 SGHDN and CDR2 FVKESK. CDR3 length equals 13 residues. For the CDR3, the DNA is TGTGCCAGCAGCCAAGACCTGGACGGAAAGCTGTTTTTT. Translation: CASSQDLDGKLFF.

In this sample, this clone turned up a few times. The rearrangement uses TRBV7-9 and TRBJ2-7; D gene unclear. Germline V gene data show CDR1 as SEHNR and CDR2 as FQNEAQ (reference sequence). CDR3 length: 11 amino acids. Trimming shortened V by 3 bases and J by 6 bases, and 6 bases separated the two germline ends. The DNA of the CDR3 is TGTGCCAGCAGCTTTACGTCCGAGCAGTACTTC. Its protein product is CASSFTSEQYF.

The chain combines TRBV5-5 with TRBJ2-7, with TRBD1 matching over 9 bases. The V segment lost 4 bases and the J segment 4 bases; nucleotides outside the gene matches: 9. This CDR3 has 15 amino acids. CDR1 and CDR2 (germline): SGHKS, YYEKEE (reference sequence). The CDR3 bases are TGTGCCAGCAGCCTGACAGGGGGAATAAGATACGAGCAGTACTTC. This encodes CASSLTGGIRYEQYF.

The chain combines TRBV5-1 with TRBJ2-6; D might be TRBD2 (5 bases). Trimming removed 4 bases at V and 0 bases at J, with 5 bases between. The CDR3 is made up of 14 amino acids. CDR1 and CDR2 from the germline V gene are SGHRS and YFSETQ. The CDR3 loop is CASSAGSGANVLTF. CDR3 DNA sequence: TGCGCCAGCAGCGCGGGCTCTGGGGCCAACGTCCTGACTTTC.

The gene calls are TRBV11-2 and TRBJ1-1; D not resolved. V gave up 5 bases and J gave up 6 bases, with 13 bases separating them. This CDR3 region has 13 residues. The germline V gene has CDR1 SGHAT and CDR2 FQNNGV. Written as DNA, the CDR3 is TGTGCCAGCAGCCCGAACAAGGGTTCTGAAGCTTTCTTT. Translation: CASSPNKGSEAFF. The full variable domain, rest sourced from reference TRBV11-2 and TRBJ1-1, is EAGVAQSPRYKIIEKRQSVAFWCNPISGHATLYWYQQILGQGPKLLIQFQNNGVVDDSQLPKDRFSAERLKGVDSTLKIQPAKLEDSAVYLCASSPNKGSEAFFGQGTRLTVV.

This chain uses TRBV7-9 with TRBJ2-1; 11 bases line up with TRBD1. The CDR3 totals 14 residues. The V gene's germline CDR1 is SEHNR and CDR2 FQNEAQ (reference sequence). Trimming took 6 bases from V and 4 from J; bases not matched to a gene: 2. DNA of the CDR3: TGTGCCAGCAGAGGACAGGGGGCGTACAATGAGCAGTTCTTC. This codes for CASRGQGAYNEQFF. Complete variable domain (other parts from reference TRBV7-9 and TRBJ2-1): DTGVSQNPRHKITKRGQNVTFRCDPISEHNRLYWYRQTLGQGPEFLTYFQNEAQLEKSRLLSDRFSAERPKGSFSTLEIQRTEQGDSAMYLCASRGQGAYNEQFFGPGTRLTVL.

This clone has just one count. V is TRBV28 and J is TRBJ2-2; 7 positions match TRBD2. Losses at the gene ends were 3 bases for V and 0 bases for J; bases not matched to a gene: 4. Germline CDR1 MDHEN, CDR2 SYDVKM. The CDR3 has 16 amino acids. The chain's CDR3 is CASSFRGGANTGELFF. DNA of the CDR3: TGTGCCAGCAGTTTCCGTGGGGGGGCGAACACCGGGGAGCTGTTTTTT.

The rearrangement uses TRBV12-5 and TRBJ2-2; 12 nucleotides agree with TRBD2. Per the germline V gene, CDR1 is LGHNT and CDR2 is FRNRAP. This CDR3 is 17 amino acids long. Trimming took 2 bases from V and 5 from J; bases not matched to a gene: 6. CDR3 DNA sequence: TGTGCTAGTGGTTTGATCCTCGGACTAGCGGGAACCGGGGAGCTGTTTTTT. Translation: CASGLILGLAGTGELFF. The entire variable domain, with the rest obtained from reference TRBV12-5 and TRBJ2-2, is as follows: DARVTQTPRHKVTEMGQEVTMRCQPILGHNTVFWYRQTMMQGLELLAYFRNRAPLDDSGMPKDRFSAEMPDATLATLKIQPSEPRDSAVYFCASGLILGLAGTGELFFGEGSRLTVL.

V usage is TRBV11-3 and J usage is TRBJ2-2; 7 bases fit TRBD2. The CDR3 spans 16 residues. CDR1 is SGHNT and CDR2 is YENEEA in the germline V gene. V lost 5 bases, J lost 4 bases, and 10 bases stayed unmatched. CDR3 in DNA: TGTGCCAGCAGCCCCCTAGGAGCGGGGCCCACCGGGGAGCTGTTTTTT. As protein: CASSPLGAGPTGELFF.

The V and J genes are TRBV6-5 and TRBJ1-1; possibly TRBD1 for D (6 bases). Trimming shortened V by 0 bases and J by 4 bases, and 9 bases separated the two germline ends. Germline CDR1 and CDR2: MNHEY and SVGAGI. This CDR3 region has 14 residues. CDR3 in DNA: TGTGCCAGCAGTTACTCGAGGGGGACCACTGAAGCTTTCTTT. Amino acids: CASSYSRGTTEAFF.

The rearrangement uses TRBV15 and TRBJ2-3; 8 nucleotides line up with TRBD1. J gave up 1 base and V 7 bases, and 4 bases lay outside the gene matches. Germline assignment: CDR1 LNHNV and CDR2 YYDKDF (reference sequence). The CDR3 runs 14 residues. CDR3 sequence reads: CATTETGGTDTQYF. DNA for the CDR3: TGTGCCACCACCGAGACAGGGGGCACAGATACGCAGTATTTT.

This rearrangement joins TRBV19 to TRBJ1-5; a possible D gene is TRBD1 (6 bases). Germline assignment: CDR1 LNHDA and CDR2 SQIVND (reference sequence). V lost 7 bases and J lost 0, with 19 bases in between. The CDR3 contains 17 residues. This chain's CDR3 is CASTLDGGRYSNQPQHF. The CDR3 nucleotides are TGTGCCAGTACCCTTGATGGGGGCAGGTATAGCAATCAGCCCCAGCATTTT.